This TCR beta chain was captured by sequencing in a study of shared clonotypes between healthy human individuals (dated by TCRdb to the early 2020s). For context, the study as a whole: The cohort comprised a couple of women and three men aged 18 to 49 years. For each donor, CD4 naive and CD4 memory were each run on three plates, CD8 naive on two plates, and CD8 memory on one plate. To estimate repertoire size and how much clonotypes are shared between individuals, the study performed deep sequencing of blood TCR repertoires from 4 to 6 healthy adults. To increase sequencing depth and limit assay-specific biases, TCR repertoire library preparation and sequencing were carried out by different laboratories using diverse techniques. Each donor's leukapheresis produced roughly between about 0.8 and 10 billion PBMCs.

Looking up the germline V gene yields CDR1 SGDLS and CDR2 YYNGEE. Trimming removed 5 bases from V and 1 base from J, leaving 8 bases between the germline ends. Inclusive of the bounding cysteine and phenylalanine, the CDR3 is 13 residues long. The retained sequence is limited to the CDR3, 39 bases, with the frame set at the first base. Study-wide conclusions, independent of this receptor: When several donors were compared, the shared fraction of clonotypes was about 5.4% for naive CD4, roughly 3.3% for naive CD8, about 2.5% for memory CD4, and 0.35% to 0.5% for memory CD8. Sampling was limited to blood, and TCR repertoires in tissue likely differ from TCR repertoires in blood. The genetic and exposure-history diversity represented was limited by the small number of donors. Naive subsets generally had larger estimated clonotype richness than memory subsets did. Rarefaction of sorted-subset datasets indicated incomplete sequencing despite the large sequencing depth. Compared with non-shared clonotypes, clonotypes shared by all four sorted-subset donors had higher generation probabilities. Pairwise subsampling led to the expectation that sequencing depth would affect the degree of clonotype sharing among donors.

Using the deep immunoSEQ assay, multiplex PCR amplified TCR CDR3 regions from genomic DNA. Extracted genomic DNA from each cell subset was spread evenly across all wells of several immunoSEQ 96-well plates, with each plate serving as a replicate. Each replicate PCR for sorted subsets received about 220 ng genomic DNA, equal to around 32,000 T cell genomes. Purified libraries were quantified with a Qubit 3.0 fluorometer, sized on a Bioanalyzer 2100, and re-quantified with the KAPA Library Quantification kit. A separate single-read 150-cycle Illumina NextSeq 550 flow cell was used to sequence each immunoSEQ 96-well plate. As for the authors' bioinformatics: Because the immunoSEQ output included only junctional sequences and no quality scores, the filtering could not be the same as the filtering used for full-length reads. Sequences were annotated with PyIR, a Python wrapper for IgBLAST v1.9, using IMGT germline references to assign V/J genes and CDR3. Reads with weak V/J assignments (E-value above 1e-6), missing CDR3, stop codons, out-of-frame junctions, or ambiguous translated residues were removed. V3J clonotypes were defined by identical inferred V gene, J gene, and CDR3 amino acid sequence. To compute the percentage overlap between repertoires, the number of shared unique clonotypes was divided by the size of the smaller repertoire. Richness of each repertoire was evaluated using RTK rarefaction, the Chao1 estimator, and Recon v2.1 estimates of unobserved clonotypes. OLGA was used to compute generation probabilities for all TCRbeta clonotypes that the gDNA method yielded from a few donors. TCRdb holds this immuneACCESS table with in-frame rearrangements only. Some clones are missing; in checked studies, unresolved V genes explain under half, and the rest has no known cause. V, J and clone size were drawn from that table, and D and trimming were deduced from the DNA. This sample has some 2,100,000 clones in its table, and 90% to 97% of those were observed once. The ten biggest clones cover roughly 0.13% of the sample.

This clone has just one count. Its specific antigen is unknown. It has no much larger one-base neighbor in the sample; base qualities were not kept. Other DNA sequences in the sample encode the same CDR3. The donors were healthy, HIV-negative adults who had no recently reported acute infections or vaccinations. Every donor was a Caucasian adult residing in Nashville, Tennessee, USA. CD4+ T cells were enriched by magnetic negative selection, after which naive cells were positively selected on CD45RA and the negative fraction was taken as the memory subset. After blood collection by leukapheresis, PBMCs were isolated using Ficoll-Histopaque density gradient centrifugation and then cryopreserved in the vapor phase of liquid nitrogen. Analytical flow cytometry was used to check the purity and quantity of each magnetically sorted T cell population. Genomic DNA was isolated from each sorted fraction and quantified by UV absorbance on a Nanodrop 2000c.

The receptor comes from a man in his late teens or twenties in good health. Sequences were obtained from naive CD4+ T cells sorted from blood. The sample's cell subset or site label, decoded: CD45RA+ positively selected. The chain links TRBV9 with TRBJ2-3; the D gene is perhaps TRBD2, from 6 matching bases. The DNA sequence is as follows: TGTGCCAGCAGGGCTAGCGGCACAGATACGCAGTATTTT. This sequence encodes CASRASGTDTQYF.